The TCR beta chain under discussion was sequenced for a study of shared clonotypes between healthy human individuals. Overall study: Each donor had three CD4 naive, three CD4 memory, two CD8 naive and one CD8 memory plate.

Donation came from healthy HIV-negative adults that had no recent acute infections or vaccinations. Among the donors, all were Caucasian adults who lived in Nashville, Tennessee. General study findings and limits: Non-shared clonotypes had lower generation probabilities than clonotypes shared by all four sorted-subset donors.

CDR1 and CDR2 (germline): SGDLS, YYNGEE. There are 16 residues in the CDR3. The V and J ends lost 5 bases and 0 bases respectively, with 15 bases between them. On this clone itself: Its specificity is not known.

Repertoires were generated with immunoSEQ multiplex PCR, while TCRdb's copy carries only in-frame clones and drops some. This table holds some 2,500,000 clones, 85% to 95% found once. The V and J genes are TRBV9 and TRBJ1-5, with a possible D match to TRBD1 (6 bases). The sequencing sample was made of naive CD4+ T cells from PBMCs. Subset in this sample: CD45RA+ positively selected. This TCR came from a man aged 18 to 29 in good health. Some clones in this sample may be carry-over from other donors' samples. The DNA of the CDR3 is TGTGCCAGCAGTGCCCCGGGACAACATAGCAATCAGCCCCAGCATTTT. It encodes CASSAPGQHSNQPQHF.